This T cell receptor (beta chain) is drawn from a study of shared clonotypes between healthy human individuals. Study in general: Sampling drew on donors who were a couple of women and three men aged 18 to 49. General study points: Across subsets, estimated richness was generally greater for naive than for memory populations.

In regard to this clone: Its antigen remains unidentified.

All donors were healthy HIV-negative adults lacking recent acute infections or vaccinations. Adults of Caucasian background living in Nashville, Tennessee made up all donors. Trimming removed 5 bases from V and 6 bases from J, with 5 bases in between. The CDR3 spans 11 residues. Per germline, CDR1 SGHAT and CDR2 FQNNGV. The data were produced by immunoSEQ multiplex PCR, yet TCRdb's version contains in-frame clones alone and is incomplete. In the table there are roughly 640,000 clones, almost 97% of which are singletons. The sample consisted of naive CD4+ T cells sorted from blood. Subset defined: CD45RA+ positively selected. V is TRBV11-2 and J is TRBJ2-1, with unresolved D. The sequence was obtained from a woman aged 25 to 39 in good health. CDR3 nucleotide sequence: TGTGCCAGCAGCCGTCGCAATGAGCAGTTCTTC. Translated: CASSRRNEQFF.